The 28 T cell receptor beta chains below were found in one sample sequenced in a study of T cell repertoires in cytomegalovirus infection. TCRdb ran MiXCR on the reads and lists one entry per CDR3 protein. Of more than 400,000 distinct CDR3 sequences in the sample, 26% are singletons; the top ten hold under 15%. Sequenced: PBMCs. The receptors were gathered from a human donor in good health (CMV status not recorded). Some clones in this sample may be carry-over from other donors' samples.

CDR3 nucleotides: TGTGCCAGCAGTCCCATGGGACTAGCGGGGGTCACAGATACGCAGTATTTT. Translated: CASSPMGLAGVTDTQYF. The rearrangement uses TRBV6-5 and TRBJ2-3, with 14 bases fitting TRBD2. From germline, CDR1 is MNHEY and CDR2 SVGAGI. The CDR3 is made up of 17 amino acids. With 5 bases clipped from V and 2 bases from J, the junction kept 6 bases outside the gene matches.

This sequence joins TRBV5-1 and TRBJ2-3; maybe TRBD1 (6 bases). Trimming took off 0 bases at V and 5 bases at J, with 10 bases between the two ends. The germline gives CDR1 SGHRS, CDR2 YFSETQ. CDR3 size: 14 residues. DNA for the CDR3: TGCGCCAGCAGCTTGGCGACAGGTCAAGATACGCAGTATTTT. Its translation: CASSLATGQDTQYF.

This clonotype was counted ten times or more. V gene TRBV12-3 or TRBV12-4 combines with J gene TRBJ1-5; maybe TRBD1 (6 bases). Trimming pared 1 base from V and 7 bases from J, leaving 20 bases between. The CDR3 consists of 17 residues. CDR3 nucleotides: TGTGCCAGCAGTTTAGGAGGTGGAGGGGGTATTGGGCAGCCCCAGCATTTT. This translates into CASSLGGGGGIGQPQHF.

This clonotype has just a few counts. The chain uses TRBV19 and TRBJ2-1; D unresolved. The CDR3 totals 12 residues. The germline V gene encodes CDR1 LNHDA and CDR2 SQIVND (reference sequence). The V gene lost 4 bases and the J gene lost 8 bases, with 9 bases spanning the gap. CDR3 in amino acids: CASSKRWDEQFF. The CDR3 bases are TGTGCCAGTAGTAAACGTTGGGATGAGCAGTTCTTC.

This clonotype appeared many times. The CDR3 region is CASSPIALAGAGELFF. The CDR3 region has the DNA TGTGCCAGCAGCCCCATTGCACTAGCGGGAGCTGGGGAGCTGTTTTTT. The rearrangement links TRBV11-2 to TRBJ2-2; 11 nucleotides match TRBD2. Germline CDR1 SGHAT, CDR2 FQNNGV. V lost 5 bases and J lost 8; bases outside the gene matches: 10. The CDR3 loop spans 16 amino acids. Full variable domain (missing parts from reference TRBV11-2 and TRBJ2-2): EAGVAQSPRYKIIEKRQSVAFWCNPISGHATLYWYQQILGQGPKLLIQFQNNGVVDDSQLPKDRFSAERLKGVDSTLKIQPAKLEDSAVYLCASSPIALAGAGELFFGEGSRLTVL.

CDR3: CASSRQGSYGYTF. CDR3 coding DNA: TGTGCCAGCAGCCGTCAGGGGTCCTATGGCTACACCTTC. V usage is TRBV12-3 or TRBV12-4 and J usage is TRBJ1-2; perhaps TRBD1 as D (6 bases). The CDR3 extends over 13 amino acids. V was clipped by 6 bases and J by 4 bases, with 12 bases between them.

This chain joins TRBV18 and TRBJ1-5; unclear D gene. The CDR3 is made up of 13 amino acids. Germline V gene data show CDR1 as KGHSH and CDR2 as LQKENI. The V gene lost 3 bases and the J gene lost 5 bases, with 8 bases spanning the gap. CDR3 in amino acids: CASSPISDQPQHF. In DNA form, the CDR3 reads TGTGCCAGCTCACCTATAAGCGATCAGCCCCAGCATTTT.

CDR3 loop: CASRGTSGSHTQYF. The CDR3 DNA is TGTGCCAGCCGTGGGACTAGCGGGAGTCATACGCAGTATTTT. V usage is TRBV12-3 or TRBV12-4 and J usage is TRBJ2-3; 14 bases are a match to TRBD2. V trimming: 8 bases; J trimming: 7 bases; junction bases outside the gene matches: 5. CDR3 length: 14 amino acids.

This chain links TRBV5-1 with TRBJ2-1; weak D call: TRBD2 (6 bases). The germline CDR1 and CDR2 sequences are SGHRS and YFSETQ. There are 14 residues in the CDR3. V was trimmed by 1 base and J by 3 bases, leaving 8 bases between them. CDR3 in amino acids: CASSLMRDYNEQFF. The CDR3 DNA sequence: TGCGCCAGCAGCTTGATGCGGGACTACAATGAGCAGTTCTTC.

This clonotype has only a few counts. The CDR3 DNA sequence: TGTGCCAGCAGTTCCTGGACAGGGGTGAACACTGAAGCTTTCTTT. Amino acids: CASSSWTGVNTEAFF. The J gene is TRBJ1-1, the V gene TRBV28, with 9 bases identical to TRBD1. The V and J ends lost 4 bases and 0 bases, in that order; junction bases with no gene match: 3. CDR1 is MDHEN and CDR2 is SYDVKM in the germline V gene. The CDR3 is 15 amino acids.

This clonotype was picked up a small number of times. The rearrangement uses TRBV19 and TRBJ2-7; the D call may be TRBD1 or TRBD2 (7 bases each). There are 15 residues in the CDR3. Trimming stripped 7 bases from V and 4 bases from J, with 20 bases between. The germline CDR1 and CDR2 sequences are LNHDA and SQIVND (reference sequence). DNA of the CDR3: TGTGCCAGTACCGCGGGGGCAGGGGGACTGTACGAGCAGTACTTC. Translated, it gives CASTAGAGGLYEQYF.

The sample holds a few counts of this clonotype. The genes are TRBV5-4 and TRBJ2-1; D is perhaps TRBD1 or TRBD2 (5 bases each). Germline V lookup: CDR1 SGHNT, CDR2 YYREEE (reference sequence). The CDR3 runs 15 residues. V dropped 0 bases and J dropped 3 bases, with 10 bases sitting between them. CDR3 region: CASSLEEGNYNEQFF. The DNA for the CDR3 is TGTGCCAGCAGCTTGGAAGAGGGGAACTACAATGAGCAGTTCTTC.

The V call is TRBV4-2, the J call TRBJ2-1; a possible D gene is TRBD2 (5 bases). This CDR3 region has 16 residues. From germline, CDR1 is LGHNA and CDR2 YNFKEQ. V was trimmed by 4 bases and J by 2 bases, leaving 15 bases between them. The CDR3 is CASSRLSGSTYNEQFF. Here the CDR3 DNA reads TGTGCCAGCAGCCGCTTAAGCGGATCTACCTACAATGAGCAGTTCTTC.

The CDR3 DNA reads as TGTGCCAGCAGCTTGGAGCCAGCGGGAGCCCCAGATACGCAGTATTTT. Encoded protein: CASSLEPAGAPDTQYF. This chain joins TRBV5-8 and TRBJ2-3, with 8 bases fitting TRBD2. The CDR3 has 16 residues. Trimming cost V 0 bases and J 4 bases; bases outside gene matches: 7. The germline CDR1 and CDR2 sequences are SGHTS and YDEGEE.

This clonotype was seen ten or more times. This chain joins TRBV5-1 and TRBJ2-7; D is unclear. Germline V gene lookup returns CDR1 SGHRS and CDR2 YFSETQ. Trimming removed 0 bases from V and 6 bases from J, with 13 bases in between. This CDR3 has 14 residues. This CDR3 reads CASSLGGSSSEQYF. CDR3 coding DNA: TGCGCCAGCAGCTTGGGTGGCAGCTCCAGCGAGCAGTACTTC.

In this sample, this clonotype turned up a few times. The gene calls are TRBV12-3 or TRBV12-4 and TRBJ1-1; 8 nucleotides align to TRBD1. CDR3 size: 14 residues. Unmatched junction bases numbered 7, after V lost 3 bases and J lost 7 bases. CDR3 region: CASSLGQGAGEAFF. The CDR3 nucleotides read TGTGCCAGCAGTTTGGGGCAGGGGGCAGGTGAAGCTTTCTTT.

This clonotype was counted a few times. This rearrangement joins TRBV7-2 to TRBJ2-2; 8 positions match TRBD2. Per the germline V gene, CDR1 is SGHTA and CDR2 is FQGNSA. Unmatched junction bases numbered 5, after V lost 5 bases and J lost 0 bases. The CDR3 runs 16 residues. The CDR3: CASSREGLANTGELFF. The CDR3 nucleotides read TGTGCCAGCAGCCGGGAGGGACTAGCGAACACCGGGGAGCTGTTTTTT.

The sample holds many counts of this clonotype. The chain links TRBV7-3 to TRBJ2-7; TRBD2 matches at 7 bases. Germline V gene data show CDR1 as SGHTA and CDR2 as FQGTGA. The CDR3 covers 14 residues. The V and J ends lost 5 bases and 7 bases, in that order; junction bases with no gene match: 11. In DNA form, the CDR3 reads TGTGCCAGCAGCGAAACTAGCGTCCATTTGGAGCAGTACTTC. Protein sequence: CASSETSVHLEQYF.

The V gene is TRBV20-1, the J gene TRBJ1-4, with D hard to call. Trimming cost V 3 bases and J 5 bases, with 10 bases left between them. Germline CDR1 DFQATT, CDR2 SNEGSKA (reference sequence). CDR3 length: 13 residues. In DNA form, the CDR3 reads TGCAGTGCTAGGGCGGCACAGAATGAAAAACTGTTTTTT. As protein: CSARAAQNEKLFF.

This clonotype was seen more than once but under ten times. This chain links TRBV4-3 with TRBJ2-1; no firm D call. The V and J ends lost 0 bases and 0 bases respectively, with 9 bases between them. This CDR3 has 16 amino acids. The germline CDR1 and CDR2 sequences are LGHNA and YSLEER. For the CDR3, the DNA is TGCGCCAGCAGCCAAGATTCAAGCAACTCCTACAATGAGCAGTTCTTC. Residues: CASSQDSSNSYNEQFF.

This chain joins TRBV28 and TRBJ2-5; 7 nucleotides align to TRBD1. V shed 5 bases and J 4 bases; nucleotides not matched to a gene: 7. CDR1 and CDR2 from the germline V gene are MDHEN and SYDVKM. The CDR3 is 14 amino acids. The CDR3 sequence: CASSPTGPGETQYF. The CDR3 DNA follows: TGTGCCAGCAGTCCGACAGGGCCGGGAGAGACCCAGTACTTC.

The rearrangement uses TRBV20-1 and TRBJ1-5; D remains ambiguous. V lost 1 base and J 2 bases, leaving 6 bases between the germline ends. The CDR3 loop spans 13 amino acids. Looked up from germline, CDR1 is DFQATT and CDR2 is SNEGSKA (reference sequence). CDR3 sequence (DNA): TGCAGTGCTAGAGGGTCCCGCAATCAGCCCCAGCATTTT. This codes for CSARGSRNQPQHF.

In its sample, this clonotype was seen many times. The chain combines TRBV7-2 with TRBJ2-5, with 7 bases fitting TRBD2. The trim removed 2 bases at V and 5 bases at J, leaving 8 bases unmatched. CDR3 size: 15 residues. Germline V gene sequence: CDR1 SGHTA, CDR2 FQGNSA. The CDR3 coding sequence is TGTGCCAGCAGCTTAAGGGCGGGAGACTTGGAGACCCAGTACTTC. Translated: CASSLRAGDLETQYF. Variable domain in full (rest from reference TRBV7-2 and TRBJ2-5): GAGVSQSPSNKVTEKGKDVELRCDPISGHTALYWYRQSLGQGLEFLIYFQGNSAPDKSGLPSDRFSAERTGGSVSTLTIQRTQQEDSAVYLCASSLRAGDLETQYFGPGTRLLVL.

This clonotype was seen a handful of times. V and J are TRBV6-2 or TRBV6-3 and TRBJ2-1; 9 bases are a match to TRBD2. The CDR3 runs 16 residues. J gave up 7 bases and V 2 bases, and 9 bases lay outside the gene matches. CDR1 and CDR2 from the germline V gene are MNHEY and SVGEGT. Here the CDR3 reads CASSYSGPSGMNEQFF. CDR3 DNA: TGTGCCAGCAGTTACAGTGGTCCTAGCGGGATGAATGAGCAGTTCTTC.

This clonotype was recorded at least ten times. V usage is TRBV7-3 and J usage is TRBJ2-1; 7 positions agree with TRBD1. Germline V gene sequence: CDR1 SGHTA, CDR2 FQGTGA. CDR3 length equals 15 residues. Losses at the gene ends were 5 bases for V and 1 base for J; bases not matched to a gene: 5. As DNA, the CDR3 is TGTGCCAGCAGCCCAGACAGGGTTTCCTACAATGAGCAGTTCTTC. Its translation: CASSPDRVSYNEQFF.

This sequence joins TRBV12-5 and TRBJ2-1, with 13 bases aligning to TRBD2. There are 15 residues in the CDR3. Trimming took 5 bases from V and 9 from J; bases not matched to a gene: 7. The germline V gene has CDR1 LGHNT and CDR2 FRNRAP. Here the CDR3 reads CASGEGLAGIGEQFF. CDR3 coding DNA: TGTGCTAGTGGTGAGGGACTAGCGGGAATCGGTGAGCAGTTCTTC.

This clonotype appeared a few times. The chain has TRBV11-2 and TRBJ2-1; TRBD2 aligns across 8 bases. Germline-derived CDR1 and CDR2 are SGHAT and FQNNGV. Trimming removed 7 bases from V and 2 bases from J; junction bases left unmatched: 7. This CDR3 is 15 amino acids long. The CDR3 sequence is CASTLVSGAYNEQFF. CDR3 coding DNA: TGTGCCAGCACCCTCGTTAGCGGGGCCTACAATGAGCAGTTCTTC. The complete variable domain, with remaining parts taken from reference TRBV11-2 and TRBJ2-1, reads EAGVAQSPRYKIIEKRQSVAFWCNPISGHATLYWYQQILGQGPKLLIQFQNNGVVDDSQLPKDRFSAERLKGVDSTLKIQPAKLEDSAVYLCASTLVSGAYNEQFFGPGTRLTVL.

The J gene is TRBJ2-7, the V gene TRBV2; D may be TRBD2 (5 bases). Germline CDR1 SNHLY, CDR2 FYNNEI. Deletions cut 0 bases from V and 1 base from J, with 16 bases between. This CDR3 has 17 residues. The CDR3 region is CASSEALPGGGSYEQYF. The CDR3 region has the DNA TGTGCCAGCAGTGAAGCGCTTCCTGGAGGCGGTTCCTACGAGCAGTACTTC.